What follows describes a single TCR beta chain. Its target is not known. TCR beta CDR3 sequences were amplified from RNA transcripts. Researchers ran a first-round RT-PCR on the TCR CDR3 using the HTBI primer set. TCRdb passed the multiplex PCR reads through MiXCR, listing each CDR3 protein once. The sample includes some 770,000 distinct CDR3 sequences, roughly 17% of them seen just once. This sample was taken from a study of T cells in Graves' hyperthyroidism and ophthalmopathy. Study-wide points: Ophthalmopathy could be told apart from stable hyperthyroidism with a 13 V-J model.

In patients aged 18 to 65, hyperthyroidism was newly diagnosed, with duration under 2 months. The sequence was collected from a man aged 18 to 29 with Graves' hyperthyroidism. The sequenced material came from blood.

The CDR3 region is CASSPGGGGGRLGEQFF. DNA of the CDR3: TGTGCCAGCAGCCCTGGGGGCGGGGGAGGACGATTAGGTGAGCAGTTCTTC. The chain is built from TRBV3-1 and TRBJ2-1; the D gene is possibly TRBD2 (7 bases). Trimming pared 4 bases from V and 9 bases from J, leaving 25 bases between. CDR1 and CDR2 (germline): LGHDT, YNNKEL (reference sequence). This CDR3 region has 17 residues.